This T cell receptor beta chain came from a study of T cell repertoires in MIS-A myocarditis (dated by TCRdb to between 2021 and 2022). Turning to this clone: Its antigen remains unidentified. Qualities for individual bases were not recorded, and no much larger clone is one base off.

V lost 8 bases and J lost 5 bases, and the count of bases not matched to a germline gene is 17. The CDR3 measures 16 amino acids from cysteine to phenylalanine. Only CDR3 DNA is held: 48 bases, read in frame from base 1. The CDR1 and CDR2 encoded by the germline V gene (reference sequence) are MNHEY and SMNVEV. TCRbeta CDR3 regions were amplified with the immunoSEQ bias-controlled multiplex PCR and sequenced at high throughput. Per the original workflow: CDR3 sequences were collapsed and filtered with the immunoSEQ vendor pipeline, and the abundance and frequency of each unique TCRbeta CDR3 were thereby quantified. Using a 90% global sequence identity threshold, CD-HIT clustered dominant CDR3 amino acid sequences together with SARS-CoV-2-specific ImmuneCODE TCRbeta sequences. Clones with frequencies of 0.1 to 1 were classed as hyperexpanded, and 0.01 to 0.1 as large. The CDR3 amino acid sequences and the V and J gene assignments of the dominant clones were confirmed with MiXCR. The R stringdist package was used to calculate Levenshtein distances between the patient clonotypes and the ImmuneCODE hits. Sourced from immuneACCESS, this table was stored by TCRdb with only in-frame sequences that have V and J called. A share of the clones is absent; for the studies checked, an unresolved V gene accounts for under half, and the remainder has no known explanation. Clonal size and the V and J genes are those of that table, whereas D and trimming came from the DNA. The sample has approximately 5,500 clones on record, about 83% of them singletons. Clones ranked in the top ten supply under 70% of the sample.

The QIAamp DNA FFPE kit was used to extract genomic DNA from formalin-fixed paraffin-embedded autopsy tissue. Rearrangement joined TRBV27 to TRBJ2-7; 8 nucleotides in the junction match TRBD1. The sequence was obtained from a young man with fulminant myocarditis from multisystem inflammatory syndrome in adults (MIS-A) after COVID-19. The specimen sequenced was interventricular septum heart tissue obtained at autopsy. The sample's cell subset or site label, in plain terms: cardiac tissue sample (left or right ventricle, interventricular septum, or pericardium). The sequenced DNA is TGTGCCAGCCAGCGAAATGCGGCAGGGGGCTATCACGAGCAGTACTTC. Translated, this is CASQRNAAGGYHEQYF.